The rows below give T cell receptor beta chains drawn from one sample of a study of regulatory T cells in long-lasting Graves disease. MiXCR was run by TCRdb on the multiplex PCR reads, yielding one entry per CDR3 protein. The table shows about 620,000 distinct CDR3 sequences, with about 16% occurring only once. These records were also assigned to another study, of T cells in Graves' hyperthyroidism and ophthalmopathy.

This sample comprised peripheral blood mononuclear cells (PBMCs), obtained at new diagnosis, from a patient treated with antithyroid drugs. These receptors originate from a woman aged 25 to 39 with Graves disease. CDR3s include the opening cysteine and the closing phenylalanine or tryptophan.

J,V,CDR3
TRBJ2-1,TRBV15,CATSREGGGSGSPLGNEQFF
TRBJ1-3,TRBV7-2,CASSLGQGRTDTIYF
TRBJ2-7,TRBV19,CASSIGASGDYEQYF
TRBJ1-5,TRBV27,CASRVTGFNQPQHF
TRBJ1-2,TRBV6-1,CASRELGKPNYGYTF
TRBJ2-4,TRBV7-8,CASSLGSGGSGIAKNIQYF
TRBJ2-1,TRBV7-2,CASSLWLEYGGEQFF
TRBJ2-3,TRBV5-1,CASSLTSGSALDTQYF
TRBJ2-2,TRBV5-1,CASSPSSRGTGELFF
TRBJ1-4,TRBV25-1,CASSPGTGAKLFF
TRBJ2-1,TRBV20-1,CSAGPGLAGYNGQFF
TRBJ2-5,TRBV7-8,CASSLGPRGGQETQYF
TRBJ1-5,TRBV19,CASREAYRLNQPQHF
TRBJ2-7,TRBV30,CAWSGPRPEQYF
TRBJ1-1,TRBV10-3,CAIRDYPTGGNTEAFF
TRBJ2-7,TRBV3-1,CASSSPTGTRNWQYF
TRBJ2-7,TRBV28,CASSRLRGSYEQYF
TRBJ2-1,TRBV5-1,CASSFTGALGSGGQFF
-,TRBV20-1,CSARGSGQPQYF
TRBJ1-2,TRBV11-2,CASSPRGRLDGYTF
TRBJ1-2,TRBV28,CASSPQGMGGYTF
TRBJ1-1,TRBV20-1,CSASSTGGWNTEAFF
TRBJ1-1,TRBV19,CASIFNGGTEAFF
TRBJ2-1,TRBV4-2,CASSQDPGLAANEQFF
TRBJ1-1,TRBV29-1,CSAGTQLNTEAFF